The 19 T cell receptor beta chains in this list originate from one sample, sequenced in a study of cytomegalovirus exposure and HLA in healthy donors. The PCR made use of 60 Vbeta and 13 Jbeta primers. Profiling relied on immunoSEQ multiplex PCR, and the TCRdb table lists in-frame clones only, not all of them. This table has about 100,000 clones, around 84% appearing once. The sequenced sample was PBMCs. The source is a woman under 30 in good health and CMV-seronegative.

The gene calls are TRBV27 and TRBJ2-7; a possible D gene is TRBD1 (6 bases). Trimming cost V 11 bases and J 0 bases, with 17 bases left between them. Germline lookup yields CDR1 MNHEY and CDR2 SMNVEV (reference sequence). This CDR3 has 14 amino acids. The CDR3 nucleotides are TGTGCCGGCGATAATCTGACAGGCTCCTACGAGCAGTACTTC. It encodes CAGDNLTGSYEQYF.

DNA of the CDR3: TGTGCCAGCAGGCTCGCCGGTAGCTCCTACAATGAGCAGTTCTTC. It is translated as CASRLAGSSYNEQFF. V usage is TRBV2 and J usage is TRBJ2-1, with unresolved D. This CDR3 has 15 residues. Germline assignment: CDR1 SNHLY and CDR2 FYNNEI. V lost 6 bases and J lost 0, with 12 bases in between. Looking up the rest from reference TRBV2 and TRBJ2-1 gives the full variable domain: EPEVTQTPSHQVTQMGQEVILRCVPISNHLYFYWYRQILGQKVEFLVSFYNNEISEKSEIFDDQFSVERPDGSNFTLKIRSTKLEDSAMYFCASRLAGSSYNEQFFGPGTRLTVL.

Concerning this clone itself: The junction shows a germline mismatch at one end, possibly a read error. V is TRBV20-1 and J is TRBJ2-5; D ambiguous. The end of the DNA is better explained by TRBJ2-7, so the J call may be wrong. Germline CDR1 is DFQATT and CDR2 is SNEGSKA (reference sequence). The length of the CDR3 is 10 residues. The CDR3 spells CSVASHEQYF. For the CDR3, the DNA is TGCAGTGTCGCCTCCCACGAGCAGTACTTC.

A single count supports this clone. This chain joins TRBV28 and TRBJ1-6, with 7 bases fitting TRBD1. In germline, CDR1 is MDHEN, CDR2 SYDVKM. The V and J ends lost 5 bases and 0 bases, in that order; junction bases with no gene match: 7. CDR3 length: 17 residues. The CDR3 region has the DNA TGTGCCAGCAGTACAGGGGTTCCTAGCTCCTATAATTCACCCCTCCACTTT. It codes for CASSTGVPSSYNSPLHF.

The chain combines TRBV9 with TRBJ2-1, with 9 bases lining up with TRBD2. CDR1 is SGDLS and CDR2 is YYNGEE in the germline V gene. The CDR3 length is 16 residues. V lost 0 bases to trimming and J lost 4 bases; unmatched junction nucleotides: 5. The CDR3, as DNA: TGTGCCAGCAGCGTAGGGCGAGCGGGGGGATACAATGAGCAGTTCTTC. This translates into CASSVGRAGGYNEQFF.

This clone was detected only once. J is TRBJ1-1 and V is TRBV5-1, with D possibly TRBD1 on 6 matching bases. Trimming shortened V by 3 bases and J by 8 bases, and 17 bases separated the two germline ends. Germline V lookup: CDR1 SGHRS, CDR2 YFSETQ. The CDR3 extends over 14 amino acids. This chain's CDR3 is CASSSDTSGTEAFF. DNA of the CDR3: TGCGCCAGCAGCTCGGATACTTCCGGGACAGAAGCTTTCTTT.

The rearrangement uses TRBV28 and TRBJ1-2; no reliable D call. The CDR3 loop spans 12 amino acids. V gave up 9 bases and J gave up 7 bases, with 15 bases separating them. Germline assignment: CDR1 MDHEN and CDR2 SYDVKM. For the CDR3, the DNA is TGTGCCAGTAACGGAGGTATGGTTGGCTACACCTTC. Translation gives CASNGGMVGYTF.

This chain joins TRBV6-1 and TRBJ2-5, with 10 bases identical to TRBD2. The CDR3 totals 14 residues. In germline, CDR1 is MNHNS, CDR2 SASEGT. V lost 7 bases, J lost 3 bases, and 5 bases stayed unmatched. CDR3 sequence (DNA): TGTGCCAGCAAATCTAGCGGGGGTAAAGAGACCCAGTACTTC. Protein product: CASKSSGGKETQYF.

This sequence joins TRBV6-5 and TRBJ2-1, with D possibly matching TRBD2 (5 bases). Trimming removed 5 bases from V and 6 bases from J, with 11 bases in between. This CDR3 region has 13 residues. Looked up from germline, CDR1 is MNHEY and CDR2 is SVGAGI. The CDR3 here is CASSRVAPNEQFF. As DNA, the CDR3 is TGTGCCAGCAGTCGTGTAGCGCCCAATGAGCAGTTCTTC.

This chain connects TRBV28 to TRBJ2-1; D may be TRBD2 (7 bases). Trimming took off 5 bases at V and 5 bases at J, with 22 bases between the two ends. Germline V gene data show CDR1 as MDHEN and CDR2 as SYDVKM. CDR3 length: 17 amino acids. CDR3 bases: TGTGCCAGCAGTCTCTATTATGGGGGGGGCGTCGACAATGAGCAGTTCTTC. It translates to CASSLYYGGGVDNEQFF.

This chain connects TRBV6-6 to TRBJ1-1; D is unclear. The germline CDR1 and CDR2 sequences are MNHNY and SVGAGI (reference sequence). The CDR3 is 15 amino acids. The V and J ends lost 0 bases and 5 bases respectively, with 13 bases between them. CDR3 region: CASSYSMEGGTEAFF. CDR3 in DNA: TGTGCCAGCAGTTACTCGATGGAGGGAGGGACTGAAGCTTTCTTT.

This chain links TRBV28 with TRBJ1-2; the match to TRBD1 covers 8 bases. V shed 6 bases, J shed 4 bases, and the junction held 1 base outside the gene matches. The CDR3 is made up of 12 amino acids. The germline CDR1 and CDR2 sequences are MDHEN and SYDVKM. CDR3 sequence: CASSTGGYGYTF. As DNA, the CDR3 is TGTGCCAGCAGCACAGGGGGCTATGGCTACACCTTC.

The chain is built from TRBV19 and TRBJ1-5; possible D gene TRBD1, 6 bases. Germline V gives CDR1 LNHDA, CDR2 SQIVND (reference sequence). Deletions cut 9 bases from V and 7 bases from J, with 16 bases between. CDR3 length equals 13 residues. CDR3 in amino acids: CASSVGGRQPQHF. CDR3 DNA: TGTGCCAGCTCTGTAGGGGGAAGACAGCCCCAGCATTTT. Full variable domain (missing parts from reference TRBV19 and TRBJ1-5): DGGITQSPKYLFRKEGQNVTLSCEQNLNHDAMYWYRQDPGQGLRLIYYSQIVNDFQKGDIAEGYSVSREKKESFPLTVTSAQKNPTAFYLCASSVGGRQPQHFGDGTRLSIL.

The CDR3 is CASSYRRGGNYGYTF. The CDR3 DNA sequence: TGTGCCAGCAGTTACCGACGGGGGGGGAACTATGGCTACACCTTC. The gene calls are TRBV6-5 and TRBJ1-2; a weak D match, TRBD1 (5 bases). Germline V gene lookup returns CDR1 MNHEY and CDR2 SVGAGI. This CDR3 comprises 15 residues. The V gene lost 2 bases and the J gene lost 2 bases, with 12 bases spanning the gap.

CDR3 coding DNA: TGTGCCAGCAGCTTAGGGCCGTCCACAGATACGCAGTATTTT. It specifies CASSLGPSTDTQYF. The gene calls are TRBV7-2 and TRBJ2-3; D is unclear. The V gene lost 1 base and the J gene lost 2 bases, with 7 bases spanning the gap. This CDR3 comprises 14 residues. CDR1 is SGHTA and CDR2 is FQGNSA in the germline V gene.

Here the CDR3 reads CASSKVRDSIHEQYF. The CDR3 region has the DNA TGTGCCAGCAGCAAGGTCCGGGACAGTATCCACGAGCAGTACTTC. The V gene is TRBV21-1, the J gene TRBJ2-7; TRBD1, the table's D call, was not compared with the DNA. TRBV21-1 is a pseudogene segment. This CDR3 spans 15 amino acids.

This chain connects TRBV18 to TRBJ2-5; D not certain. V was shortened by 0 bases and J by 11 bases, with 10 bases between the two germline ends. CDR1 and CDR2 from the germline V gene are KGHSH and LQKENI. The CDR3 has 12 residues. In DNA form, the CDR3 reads TGTGCCAGCTCACCACCCCTTGGTGAGCAGTACTTC. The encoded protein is CASSPPLGEQYF. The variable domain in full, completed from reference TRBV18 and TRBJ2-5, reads NAGVMQNPRHLVRRRGQEARLRCSPMKGHSHVYWYRQLPEEGLKFMVYLQKENIIDESGMPKERFSAEFPKEGPSILRIQQVVRGDSAAYFCASSPPLGEQYFGPGTRLLVL.

The DNA of the CDR3 is TGTGCCAGCAGTTTCCCTGTCGGAACAGGGGATCCTAATGAGCAGTTCTTC. Encoded protein: CASSFPVGTGDPNEQFF. J is TRBJ2-1 and V is TRBV28; 7 nucleotides align to TRBD1. Germline V gene lookup returns CDR1 MDHEN and CDR2 SYDVKM. The CDR3 length is 17 residues. The V and J ends lost 3 bases and 7 bases, in that order; junction bases with no gene match: 15. The full variable domain, completed using reference TRBV28 and TRBJ2-1, is DVKVTQSSRYLVKRTGEKVFLECVQDMDHENMFWYRQDPGLGLRLIYFSYDVKMKEKGDIPEGYSVSREKKERFSLILESASTNQTSMYLCASSFPVGTGDPNEQFFGPGTRLTVL.

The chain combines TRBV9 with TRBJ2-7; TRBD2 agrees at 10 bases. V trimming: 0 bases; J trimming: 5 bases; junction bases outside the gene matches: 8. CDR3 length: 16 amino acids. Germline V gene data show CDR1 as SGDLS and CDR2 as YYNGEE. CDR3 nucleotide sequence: TGTGCCAGCAGCGTAGCGTACCTAGCGGGAGTCGACGAGCAGTACTTC. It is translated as CASSVAYLAGVDEQYF.